Sequencing of this T cell receptor beta chain was carried out in a study of cytomegalovirus exposure and HLA in healthy donors. General observations from the study: Most TCRs appeared rarely, but some public TCRs recurred in many donors. Several of the most significant clusters appeared linked to common viral pathogens, based on a later analysis. Analysis was performed later, and it showed HLA-associated TCR beta chains to be more clonally expanded than equally common others.

Germline V lookup: CDR1 GTSNPN, CDR2 SVGIG (reference sequence). The length of the CDR3 is 12 residues. V gave up 3 bases and J gave up 2 bases, with 5 bases separating them. This clone was counted between two and nine times. Its antigen is currently unknown. The PCR was carried out with 60 Vbeta primers and 13 Jbeta primers. The assay was immunoSEQ multiplex PCR, and TCRdb's table has in-frame clones only and misses some. The sample has 100,000 to 150,000 clones; roughly 80% are singletons. What was sequenced was PBMCs. V and J are TRBV30 and TRBJ1-5; D gene ambiguous. This sequence was found in a man between 25 and 39 years old in good health and CMV-seropositive. Here the CDR3 reads CAWSGGNQPQHF. The CDR3 nucleotides read TGTGCCTGGAGCGGGGGCAATCAGCCCCAGCATTTT.